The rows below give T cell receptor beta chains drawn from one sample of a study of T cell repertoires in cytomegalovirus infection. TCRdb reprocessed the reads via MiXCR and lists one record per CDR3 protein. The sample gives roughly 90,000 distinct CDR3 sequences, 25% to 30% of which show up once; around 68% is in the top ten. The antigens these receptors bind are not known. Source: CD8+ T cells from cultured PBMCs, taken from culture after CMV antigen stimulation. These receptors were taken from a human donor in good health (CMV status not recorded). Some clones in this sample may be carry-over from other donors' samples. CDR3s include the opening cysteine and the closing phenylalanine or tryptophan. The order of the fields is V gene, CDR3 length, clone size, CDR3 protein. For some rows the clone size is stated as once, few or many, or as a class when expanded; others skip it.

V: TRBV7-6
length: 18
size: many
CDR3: CASSLEGVPSSYNSPLHF

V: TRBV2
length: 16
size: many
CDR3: CASSESPGLGTGELFF

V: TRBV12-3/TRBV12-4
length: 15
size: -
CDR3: CASTLGQFSTDTQYF

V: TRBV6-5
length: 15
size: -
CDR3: CASSSPTGGSSPLHF

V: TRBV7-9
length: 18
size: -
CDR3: CASSLVPRTSGSTDTQYF

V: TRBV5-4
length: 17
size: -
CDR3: CASSFGVAGGGYNEQFF

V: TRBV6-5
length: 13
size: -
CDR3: CASRAANTGELFF

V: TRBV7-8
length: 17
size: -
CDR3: CASSSPPRDREYNEQFF

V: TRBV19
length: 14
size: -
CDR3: CASSSTGLGDGYTF

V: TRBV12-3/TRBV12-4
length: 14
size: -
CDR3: CASSFPGPGETQYF

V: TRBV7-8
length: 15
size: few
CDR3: CASSPGTSGGAFQFF

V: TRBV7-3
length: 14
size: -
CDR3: CASSSPAGRDGYTF

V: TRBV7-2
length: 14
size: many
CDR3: CASSSNRGDTEAFF

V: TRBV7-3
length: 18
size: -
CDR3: CASSPTGLAGGWTDTQYF

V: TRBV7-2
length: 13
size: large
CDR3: CASGQTSYNEQFF

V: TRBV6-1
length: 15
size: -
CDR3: CASRGGGSPWYGYTF

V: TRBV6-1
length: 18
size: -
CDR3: CVSSEARRWGWSSYEQYF

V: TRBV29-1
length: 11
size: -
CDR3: CSVERSGIQYF

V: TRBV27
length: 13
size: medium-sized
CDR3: CASSLTGNYGYTF

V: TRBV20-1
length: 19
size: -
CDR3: CSARGAFRSGGTNTGELFF

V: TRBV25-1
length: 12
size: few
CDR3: CASSTGLYGYTF

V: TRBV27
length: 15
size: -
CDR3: CASSPGTDSNQPQHF

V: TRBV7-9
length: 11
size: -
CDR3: CASGLGGTIYF

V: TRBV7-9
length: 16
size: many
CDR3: CASSLDLDGSSYEQYF

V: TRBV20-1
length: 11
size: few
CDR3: CSAEQETKLFF

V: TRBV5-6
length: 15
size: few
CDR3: CASSTGQGALNIQYF

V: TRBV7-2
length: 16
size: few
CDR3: CASSPMTGVETGELFF

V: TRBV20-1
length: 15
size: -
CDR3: CSARPPGESGNTIYF

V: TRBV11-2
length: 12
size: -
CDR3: CASSYFTGELFF

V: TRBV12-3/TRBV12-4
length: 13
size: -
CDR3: CASSLQGNYGYTF

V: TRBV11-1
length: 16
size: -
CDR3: CASSFSRGSMNTEAFF

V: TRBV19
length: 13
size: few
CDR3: CATSTGALNEQFF

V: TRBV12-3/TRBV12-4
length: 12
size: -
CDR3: CASSLGGVGAFF

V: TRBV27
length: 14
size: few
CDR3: CASGMTSGVHEQYF

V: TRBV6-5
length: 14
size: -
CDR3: CASSYGGLDSPLHF

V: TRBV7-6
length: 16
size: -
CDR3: CASSFSGGTSTDTQYF

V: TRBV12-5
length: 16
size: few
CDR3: CASGPVLGGWIEKLFF

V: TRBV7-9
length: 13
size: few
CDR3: CASSLGTINEQFF

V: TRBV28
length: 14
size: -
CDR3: CASSLQQGNSPLHF

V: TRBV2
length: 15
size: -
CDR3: CASSSTVGANYGYTF

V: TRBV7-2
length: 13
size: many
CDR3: CASSFATFGELFF

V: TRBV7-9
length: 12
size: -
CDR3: CASSLGATGRYF

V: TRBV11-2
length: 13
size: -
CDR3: CASSWGVPGELFF

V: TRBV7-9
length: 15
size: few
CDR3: CASSWGLNTYNEQFF

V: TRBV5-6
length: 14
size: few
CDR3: CASSVPGTAVRAFF

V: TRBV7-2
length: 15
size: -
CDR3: CASSSVGVSGNTIYF

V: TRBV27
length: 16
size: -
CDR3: CASSSFEDPRDYGYTF

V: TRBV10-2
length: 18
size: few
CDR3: CASSDGGLATSNQETQYF

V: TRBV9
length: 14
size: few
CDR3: CASSERDGGVGYTF

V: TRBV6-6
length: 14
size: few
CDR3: CASSYRGSDTEAFF

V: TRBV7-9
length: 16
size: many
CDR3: CASSFGTGPRAYEQYF

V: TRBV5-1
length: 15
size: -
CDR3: CASSLEGQNTGELFF

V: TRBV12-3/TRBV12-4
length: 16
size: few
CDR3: CASSRWEAGGPNEQFF

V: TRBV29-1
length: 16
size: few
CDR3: CSVPTTNSGGSDTQYF

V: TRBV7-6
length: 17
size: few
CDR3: CASSLGPTGRGSYGYTF

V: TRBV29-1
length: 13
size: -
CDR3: CSVDGPGGTEAFF

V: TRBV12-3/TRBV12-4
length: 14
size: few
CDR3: CASSFGLGNTEAFF